The entry below describes one TCR beta chain. The sample is drawn from a study of metastatic and nonmetastatic thyroid tumors. Nobody among the patients had been given any treatment before thyroid surgery. This CDR3 region has 14 residues. Germline loops: CDR1 MNHNS, CDR2 SASEGT. V lost 4 bases to trimming and J lost 3 bases, with 13 bases between them. TCRdb re-called the PCR reads with MiXCR. Of about 28,000 clones in the sample, 15% to 20% are singletons; the top ten hold around 4.7%. The sequence came from a female donor with papillary thyroid cancer or a benign thyroid nodule (not recorded which). Some clones in this sample may be carry-over from other donors' samples. Sequences were obtained from blood. The rearrangement uses TRBV6-1 and TRBJ2-7; D tentatively reads TRBD1 or TRBD2 (5 bases each). CDR3 sequence reads: CASSVRDGDYEQYF. Written as DNA, the CDR3 is TGTGCCAGCAGTGTAAGGGACGGTGACTACGAGCAGTACTTC.